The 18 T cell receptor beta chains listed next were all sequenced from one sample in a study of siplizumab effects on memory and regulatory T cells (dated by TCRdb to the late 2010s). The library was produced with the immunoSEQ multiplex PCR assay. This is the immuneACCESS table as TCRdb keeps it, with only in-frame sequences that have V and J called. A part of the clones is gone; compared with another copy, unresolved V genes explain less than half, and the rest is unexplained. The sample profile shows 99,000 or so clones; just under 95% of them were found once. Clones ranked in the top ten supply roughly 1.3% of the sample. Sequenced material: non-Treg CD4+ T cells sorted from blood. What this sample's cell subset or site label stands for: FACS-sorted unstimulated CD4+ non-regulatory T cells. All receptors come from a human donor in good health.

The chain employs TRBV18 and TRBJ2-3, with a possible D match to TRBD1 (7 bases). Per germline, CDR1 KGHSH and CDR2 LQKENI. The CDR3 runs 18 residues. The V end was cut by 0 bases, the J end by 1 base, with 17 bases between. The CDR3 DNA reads TGTGCCAGCTCACCACCGGAACAGGGGAGGACACGCACAGATACGCAGTATTTT. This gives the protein CASSPPEQGRTRTDTQYF.

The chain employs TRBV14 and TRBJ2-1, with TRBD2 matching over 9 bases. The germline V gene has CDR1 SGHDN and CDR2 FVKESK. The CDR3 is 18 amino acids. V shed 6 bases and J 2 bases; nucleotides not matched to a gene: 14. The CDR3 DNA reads TGTGCCAGCAGTCCCCCTTATATAGCGGGAGAAACCTACAATGAGCAGTTCTTC. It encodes CASSPPYIAGETYNEQFF.

Here the CDR3 DNA reads TGTGCCAGCAGTTACCGTCGGATTAGCTTCGAGCAGTTCTTC. It specifies CASSYRRISFEQFF. The rearrangement uses TRBV6-5 and TRBJ2-1; no definite D call. Deletions cut 2 bases from V and 10 bases from J, with 15 bases between. The CDR3 loop spans 14 amino acids. Germline V gives CDR1 MNHEY, CDR2 SVGAGI.

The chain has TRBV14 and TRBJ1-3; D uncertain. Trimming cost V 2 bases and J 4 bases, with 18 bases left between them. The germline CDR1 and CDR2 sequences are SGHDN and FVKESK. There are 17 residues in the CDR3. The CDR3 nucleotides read TGTGCCAGCAGCCAATTCTTCTCGGCTCTCTGGGGAAACACCATATATTTT. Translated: CASSQFFSALWGNTIYF. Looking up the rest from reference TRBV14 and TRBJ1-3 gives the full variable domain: EAGVTQFPSHSVIEKGQTVTLRCDPISGHDNLYWYRRVMGKEIKFLLHFVKESKQDESGMPNNRFLAERTGGTYSTLKVQPAELEDSGVYFCASSQFFSALWGNTIYFGEGSWLTVV.

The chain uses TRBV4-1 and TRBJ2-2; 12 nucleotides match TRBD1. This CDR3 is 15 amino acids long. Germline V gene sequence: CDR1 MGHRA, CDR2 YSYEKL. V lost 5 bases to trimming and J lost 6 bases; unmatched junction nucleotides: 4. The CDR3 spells CASSVRDRGPGELFF. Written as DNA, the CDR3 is TGCGCCAGCAGCGTCCGGGACAGGGGGCCCGGGGAGCTGTTTTTT.

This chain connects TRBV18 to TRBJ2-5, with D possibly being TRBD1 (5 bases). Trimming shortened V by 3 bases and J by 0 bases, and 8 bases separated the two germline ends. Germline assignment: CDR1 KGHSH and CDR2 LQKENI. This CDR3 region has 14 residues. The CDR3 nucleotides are TGTGCCAGCTCACCGACAGATTACCAAGAGACCCAGTACTTC. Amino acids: CASSPTDYQETQYF.

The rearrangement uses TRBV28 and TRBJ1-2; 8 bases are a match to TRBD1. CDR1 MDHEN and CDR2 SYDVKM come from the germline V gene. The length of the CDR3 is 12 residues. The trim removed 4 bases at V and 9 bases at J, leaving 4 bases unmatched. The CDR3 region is CASSSTGVRYTF. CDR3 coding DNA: TGTGCCAGCAGTTCGACAGGGGTCCGCTACACCTTC.

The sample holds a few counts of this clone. For the CDR3, the DNA is TGTGCCAGCAGCTACCGACTAGCGGACGGGGAGCTGTTTTTT. Its translation: CASSYRLADGELFF. This chain joins TRBV5-4 and TRBJ2-2, with 9 bases fitting TRBD2. Germline CDR1 reads SGHNT; CDR2 reads YYREEE (reference sequence). V was pared by 3 bases and J by 7 bases, with 4 bases of the junction left unmatched. The CDR3 totals 14 residues.

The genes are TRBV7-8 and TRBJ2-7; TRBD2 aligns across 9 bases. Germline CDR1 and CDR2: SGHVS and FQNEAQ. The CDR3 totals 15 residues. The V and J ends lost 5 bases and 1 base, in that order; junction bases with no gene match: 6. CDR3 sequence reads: CASSPRLAESYEQYF. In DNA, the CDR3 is TGTGCCAGCAGCCCTCGACTAGCGGAATCCTACGAGCAGTACTTC.

The CDR3 sequence is CASRAGLEKGVTQYF. The CDR3 DNA reads as TGTGCCAGCAGGGCGGGTTTGGAAAAGGGGGTGACCCAGTACTTC. V is TRBV28 and J is TRBJ2-5; weak D call: TRBD1 (6 bases). Looked up from germline, CDR1 is MDHEN and CDR2 is SYDVKM. V shed 6 bases and J shed 7 bases, with 21 bases lying between them. The CDR3 has 15 residues.

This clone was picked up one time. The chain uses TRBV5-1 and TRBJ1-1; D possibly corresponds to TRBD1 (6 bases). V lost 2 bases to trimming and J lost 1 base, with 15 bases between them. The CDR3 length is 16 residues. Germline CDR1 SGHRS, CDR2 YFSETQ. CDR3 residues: CASSFAIGQTNTEAFF. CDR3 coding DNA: TGCGCCAGCAGCTTCGCCATAGGACAGACGAACACTGAAGCTTTCTTT. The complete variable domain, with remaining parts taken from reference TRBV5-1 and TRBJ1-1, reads KAGVTQTPRYLIKTRGQQVTLSCSPISGHRSVSWYQQTPGQGLQFLFEYFSETQRNKGNFPGRFSGRQFSNSRSEMNVSTLELGDSALYLCASSFAIGQTNTEAFFGQGTRLTVV.

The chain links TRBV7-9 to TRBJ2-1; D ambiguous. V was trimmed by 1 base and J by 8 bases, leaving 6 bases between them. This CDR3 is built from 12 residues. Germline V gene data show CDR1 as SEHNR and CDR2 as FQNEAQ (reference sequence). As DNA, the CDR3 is TGTGCCAGCAGCTTAGATCGGTATGAGCAGTTCTTC. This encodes CASSLDRYEQFF.

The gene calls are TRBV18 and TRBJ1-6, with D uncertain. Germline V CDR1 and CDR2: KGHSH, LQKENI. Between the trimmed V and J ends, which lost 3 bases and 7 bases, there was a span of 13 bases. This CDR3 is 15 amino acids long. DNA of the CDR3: TGTGCCAGCTCACCTACTCAGGATCAAAATTCACCCCTCCACTTT. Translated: CASSPTQDQNSPLHF.

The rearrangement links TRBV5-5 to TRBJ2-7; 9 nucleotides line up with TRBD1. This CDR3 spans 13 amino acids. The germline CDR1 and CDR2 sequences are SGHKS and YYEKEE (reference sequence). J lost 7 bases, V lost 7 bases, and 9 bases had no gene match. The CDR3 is CASCGTGNIEQYF. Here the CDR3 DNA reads TGTGCCAGCTGCGGGACAGGGAACATAGAGCAGTACTTC.

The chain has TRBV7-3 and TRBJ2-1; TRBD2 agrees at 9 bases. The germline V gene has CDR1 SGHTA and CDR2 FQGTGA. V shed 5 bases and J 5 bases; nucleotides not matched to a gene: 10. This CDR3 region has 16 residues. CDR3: CASSLLPGLANNEQFF. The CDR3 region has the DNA TGTGCCAGCAGCCTTCTACCGGGACTAGCAAACAATGAGCAGTTCTTC. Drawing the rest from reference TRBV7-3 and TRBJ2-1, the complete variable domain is GAGVSQTPSNKVTEKGKYVELRCDPISGHTALYWYRQSLGQGPEFLIYFQGTGAADDSGLPNDRFFAVRPEGSVSTLKIQRTERGDSAVYLCASSLLPGLANNEQFFGPGTRLTVL.

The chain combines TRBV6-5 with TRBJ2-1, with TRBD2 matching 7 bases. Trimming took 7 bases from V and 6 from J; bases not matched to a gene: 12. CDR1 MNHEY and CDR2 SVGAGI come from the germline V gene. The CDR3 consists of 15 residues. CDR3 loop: CASIPLGGSINEQFF. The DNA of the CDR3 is TGTGCCAGCATTCCGCTCGGGGGGAGCATCAATGAGCAGTTCTTC.

The CDR3 region is CASSLFGTGTTDTQYF. The DNA of the CDR3 is TGTGCCAGCAGTTTATTTGGGACAGGGACCACAGATACGCAGTATTTT. J is TRBJ2-3 and V is TRBV28, with 9 bases fitting TRBD1. The length of the CDR3 is 16 residues. With V trimmed by 1 base and J by 2 bases, 4 bases remained unmatched. The germline V gene has CDR1 MDHEN and CDR2 SYDVKM.

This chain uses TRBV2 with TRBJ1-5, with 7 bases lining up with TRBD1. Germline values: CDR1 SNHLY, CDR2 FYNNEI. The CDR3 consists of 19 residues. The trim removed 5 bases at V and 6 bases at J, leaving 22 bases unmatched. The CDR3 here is CASSFPRMLTGQGGQPQHF. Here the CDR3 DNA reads TGTGCCAGCAGTTTTCCCCGCATGCTGACAGGGCAAGGAGGTCAGCCCCAGCATTTT. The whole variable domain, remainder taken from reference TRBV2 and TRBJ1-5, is EPEVTQTPSHQVTQMGQEVILRCVPISNHLYFYWYRQILGQKVEFLVSFYNNEISEKSEIFDDQFSVERPDGSNFTLKIRSTKLEDSAMYFCASSFPRMLTGQGGQPQHFGDGTRLSIL.